Described below is a single T cell receptor beta chain sequence and its context. Its antigen is as yet unknown. The CDR3 has 13 amino acids. Germline loops: CDR1 SGHDT, CDR2 YYEEEE. The ends were cut back, 4 bases at V and 7 bases at J, with 12 bases in the middle. Individuals having autoimmune disease history or systemic immunosuppression were not enrolled. The sample originates from a study of OX40 agonist ivuxolimab in advanced cancers. Whole-study context: The eligibility criteria allowed prior anti-PD-1, anti-PD-L1 or anti-CTLA-4 therapy, and under 50% had some. Overall study results and limits: On average, a greater number of expanded clones characterised CD8+ T cells relative to CD4+. Among the lowest peripheral clonal expansion occurred in 0.1-3.0 mg/kg partial responders.

Using immunoSEQ multiplex PCR, the repertoire was profiled, and TCRdb retains in-frame clones only, with some absent. The sample carries some 51,000 clones, around 85% recorded once. The receptor comes from an adult with an advanced solid tumor such as melanoma, head and neck, liver or kidney cancer. The rearrangement joins TRBV5-6 to TRBJ1-5; the D is unclear. This specimen was CD4+ or CD8+ T cells sorted from blood, taken in a trial of the OX40 agonist ivuxolimab. The CDR3 reads CASSPGRLQPQHF. CDR3 coding DNA: TGTGCCAGCAGCCCCGGACGGTTACAGCCCCAGCATTTT.